The 27 T cell receptor beta chains in this list originate from one sample, sequenced in a study of PD-1 blockade in classical Hodgkin lymphoma. Libraries were prepared by immunoSEQ multiplex PCR; TCRdb keeps only in-frame clonotypes and omits some of them. The sample lists about 54,000 clones; roughly 90% were seen once. Exposure to brentuximab vedotin varied, and each patient had relapsed following autologous stem cell transplantation. Specimen: peripheral blood mononuclear cells (PBMCs), collected before the second cycle of nivolumab. The source is a human donor with classical Hodgkin lymphoma.

The chain employs TRBV18 and TRBJ1-6, with no clear D. The germline V and J ends were trimmed by 8 bases and 11 bases, with 13 bases remaining between them. This CDR3 spans 12 amino acids. CDR1 is KGHSH and CDR2 is LQKENI in the germline V gene. The CDR3 DNA follows: TGTGCCAGCGGAAGCGGGGATACACCCCTCCACTTT. This translates into CASGSGDTPLHF.

This clone came up once. The chain couples TRBV5-1 to TRBJ1-6; tentatively, D is TRBD1 (5 bases). The V and J ends lost 0 bases and 7 bases respectively, with 14 bases between them. Per the germline V gene, CDR1 is SGHRS and CDR2 is YFSETQ. The CDR3 runs to 16 residues. This chain's CDR3 is CASSLVIRQPNSPLHF. CDR3 DNA sequence: TGCGCCAGCAGCTTGGTCATAAGACAGCCGAATTCACCCCTCCACTTT.

This chain connects TRBV27 to TRBJ1-1; 12 bases line up with TRBD1. Trimming took 5 bases from V and 0 from J; bases not matched to a gene: 7. CDR1 MNHEY and CDR2 SMNVEV come from the germline V gene (reference sequence). This CDR3 is built from 17 residues. The CDR3 here is CASSPSGTGGLNTEAFF. The CDR3 DNA follows: TGTGCCAGCAGTCCGTCCGGGACAGGGGGCTTGAACACTGAAGCTTTCTTT.

This rearrangement joins TRBV30 to TRBJ2-3; 11 bases match TRBD2. The CDR3 is 14 amino acids. The J segment lost 3 bases and the V segment lost 5 bases, leaving 4 bases of the junction unmatched. Germline CDR1 is GTSNPN and CDR2 is SVGIG (reference sequence). Here the CDR3 DNA reads TGTGCCTGGCAACTAGCGGGAGAAACAGATACGCAGTATTTT. Translating it yields CAWQLAGETDTQYF.

The chain carries TRBV6-6 and TRBJ2-1; possible D gene TRBD1, 6 bases. CDR1 and CDR2 from the germline V gene are MNHNY and SVGAGI (reference sequence). Trimming took off 5 bases at V and 9 bases at J, with 17 bases between the two ends. The CDR3 totals 14 residues. CDR3 DNA: TGTGCCAGCAGTCAGGATACAGGGTGGGGTGAGCAGTTCTTC. Encoded protein: CASSQDTGWGEQFF.

The chain couples TRBV19 to TRBJ2-7; TRBD2 aligns across 15 bases. V gave up 7 bases and J gave up 4 bases; unmatched junction bases: 5. This CDR3 is 15 amino acids long. Germline V lookup: CDR1 LNHDA, CDR2 SQIVND (reference sequence). The CDR3 sequence: CASTDGLAGGYEQYF. The CDR3 DNA sequence: TGTGCCAGTACCGACGGACTAGCGGGAGGGTACGAGCAGTACTTC. Full variable domain (rest looked up from reference TRBV19 and TRBJ2-7): DGGITQSPKYLFRKEGQNVTLSCEQNLNHDAMYWYRQDPGQGLRLIYYSQIVNDFQKGDIAEGYSVSREKKESFPLTVTSAQKNPTAFYLCASTDGLAGGYEQYFGPGTRLTVT.

CDR3 residues: CASSDHMDNEQFF. CDR3 bases: TGTGCCAGCAGCGACCACATGGACAATGAGCAGTTCTTC. V usage is TRBV7-2 and J usage is TRBJ2-1, with D uncertain. The CDR3 has 13 amino acids. V was shortened by 5 bases and J by 5 bases, with 10 bases between the two germline ends. CDR1 and CDR2 (germline): SGHTA, FQGNSA.

This clone was detected a few times. CDR3 residues: CASSYSRVANYGYTF. The CDR3 DNA reads as TGTGCCAGCAGTTACTCCAGGGTGGCTAACTATGGCTACACCTTC. The chain employs TRBV6-5 and TRBJ1-2; TRBD1 is a possible D gene (5 bases). V was shortened by 0 bases and J by 0 bases, with 8 bases between the two germline ends. The CDR3 length is 15 residues. Per germline, CDR1 MNHEY and CDR2 SVGAGI.

The CDR3 protein is CASSFTGGSANEKLFF. The DNA of the CDR3 is TGTGCCAGCAGTTTCACAGGGGGATCAGCTAATGAAAAACTGTTTTTT. The chain has TRBV28 and TRBJ1-4, with 8 bases identical to TRBD1. CDR1 MDHEN and CDR2 SYDVKM come from the germline V gene. The CDR3 runs 16 residues. V gave up 3 bases and J gave up 3 bases; unmatched junction bases: 6. Full variable domain (outside the CDR3, taken from reference TRBV28 and TRBJ1-4): DVKVTQSSRYLVKRTGEKVFLECVQDMDHENMFWYRQDPGLGLRLIYFSYDVKMKEKGDIPEGYSVSREKKERFSLILESASTNQTSMYLCASSFTGGSANEKLFFGSGTQLSVL.

The gene calls are TRBV9 and TRBJ1-2; D gene uncertain. The V gene lost 4 bases and the J gene lost 7 bases, with 11 bases spanning the gap. CDR1 is SGDLS and CDR2 is YYNGEE in the germline V gene. The CDR3 loop spans 12 amino acids. The CDR3 sequence is CASSSQMFGYTF. DNA of the CDR3: TGTGCCAGCAGCTCCCAAATGTTTGGCTACACCTTC.

J is TRBJ1-2 and V is TRBV5-8, with TRBD1 matching 8 bases. The trim removed 0 bases at V and 6 bases at J, leaving 4 bases unmatched. CDR1 and CDR2 (germline): SGHTS, YDEGEE. CDR3 length: 14 amino acids. The CDR3 sequence is CASSLGTGYNGYTF. DNA of the CDR3: TGTGCCAGCAGCTTGGGGACAGGGTATAATGGCTACACCTTC.

CDR3 sequence reads: CASSQRFSDTYNEQFF. The CDR3 DNA reads TGTGCCAGCAGCCAACGATTCTCGGACACCTACAATGAGCAGTTCTTC. This chain uses TRBV4-2 with TRBJ2-1, with D possibly matching TRBD1 (5 bases). The CDR3 sequence is 16 residues long. V lost 2 bases and J lost 2, with 13 bases in between. The germline CDR1 and CDR2 sequences are LGHNA and YNFKEQ.

V usage is TRBV5-4 and J usage is TRBJ1-1; a weak D match, TRBD1 (6 bases). The CDR3 is made up of 16 amino acids. V was shortened by 3 bases and J by 4 bases, with 19 bases between the two germline ends. Per germline, CDR1 SGHNT and CDR2 YYREEE (reference sequence). The CDR3 here is CASSSMGSGAFTEAFF. The CDR3 DNA reads as TGTGCCAGCAGCTCAATGGGGTCAGGGGCTTTCACTGAAGCTTTCTTT. The full variable domain, completed using reference TRBV5-4 and TRBJ1-1, is ETGVTQSPTHLIKTRGQQVTLRCSSQSGHNTVSWYQQALGQGPQFIFQYYREEENGRGNFPPRFSGLQFPNYSSELNVNALELDDSALYLCASSSMGSGAFTEAFFGQGTRLTVV.

The gene calls are TRBV19 and TRBJ2-5; the match to TRBD1 covers 9 bases. V lost 4 bases to trimming and J lost 1 base; unmatched junction nucleotides: 10. This CDR3 region has 17 residues. Germline V CDR1 and CDR2: LNHDA, SQIVND (reference sequence). Written as DNA, the CDR3 is TGTGCCAGTAGTAGGGACAGGGTCGCCGACTTCCAAGAGACCCAGTACTTC. It is translated as CASSRDRVADFQETQYF.

The gene calls are TRBV7-9 and TRBJ1-2; 7 bases align to TRBD1. The germline V gene has CDR1 SEHNR and CDR2 FQNEAQ (reference sequence). This CDR3 comprises 16 residues. Trimming at V came to 6 bases and at J to 2 bases, leaving 12 bases not matched to a gene. CDR3 residues: CASSFLQGPLNYGYTF. CDR3 DNA sequence: TGTGCCAGCAGTTTTTTACAGGGGCCGCTGAACTATGGCTACACCTTC.

This sequence joins TRBV15 and TRBJ2-1; TRBD1 might be the D (6 bases). The V gene lost 0 bases and the J gene lost 3 bases, with 9 bases spanning the gap. Per the germline V gene, CDR1 is LNHNV and CDR2 is YYDKDF (reference sequence). CDR3 length: 15 residues. The CDR3 is CATSRDRGLYNEQFF. The DNA for the CDR3 is TGTGCCACCAGCAGAGACAGGGGCCTCTACAATGAGCAGTTCTTC. Looking up the rest from reference TRBV15 and TRBJ2-1 gives the full variable domain: DAMVIQNPRYQVTQFGKPVTLSCSQTLNHNVMYWYQQKSSQAPKLLFHYYDKDFNNEADTPDNFQSRRPNTSFCFLDIRSPGLGDTAMYLCATSRDRGLYNEQFFGPGTRLTVL.

The chain employs TRBV5-6 and TRBJ1-4; TRBD1 is a possible D gene (5 bases). Germline CDR1 SGHDT, CDR2 YYEEEE. The V and J ends lost 5 bases and 6 bases respectively, with 14 bases between them. The CDR3 is made up of 14 amino acids. The CDR3 bases are TGTGCCAGCAGATCGACCGGAGGGGATGAAAAACTGTTTTTT. Amino acids: CASRSTGGDEKLFF.

The chain is built from TRBV9 and TRBJ2-5; perhaps TRBD1 as D (5 bases). This CDR3 is 15 amino acids long. Germline V lookup: CDR1 SGDLS, CDR2 YYNGEE. V was clipped by 3 bases and J by 5 bases, with 17 bases between them. CDR3 nucleotide sequence: TGTGCCAGCAGCGCCAGGACCCAAAAGGGGGAGACCCAGTACTTC. Translation: CASSARTQKGETQYF.

The rearrangement links TRBV5-1 to TRBJ2-1, with D perhaps assigned TRBD1 or TRBD2 (5 bases each). The CDR3 covers 17 residues. V lost 1 base, J lost 1 base, and 15 bases lay in between. Germline values: CDR1 SGHRS, CDR2 YFSETQ. The DNA for the CDR3 is TGCGCCAGCAGCTTGATTGGGGGACCTACTTCCTACAATGAGCAGTTCTTC. Its translation: CASSLIGGPTSYNEQFF.

V usage is TRBV2 and J usage is TRBJ2-5, with D unclear. The length of the CDR3 is 12 residues. Germline CDR1 reads SNHLY; CDR2 reads FYNNEI. The ends were cut back, 9 bases at V and 2 bases at J, with 10 bases in the middle. The CDR3 DNA sequence: TGTGCCAGAGGAGTGAAGCAAGAGACCCAGTACTTC. It codes for CARGVKQETQYF.

This clone was seen once. The rearrangement uses TRBV7-6 and TRBJ2-7; no definite D call. Germline V gene lookup returns CDR1 SGHVS and CDR2 FNYEAQ. The V and J ends lost 3 bases and 1 base respectively, with 7 bases between them. The CDR3 extends over 13 amino acids. CDR3 amino acids: CASSLGNSYEQYF. For the CDR3, the DNA is TGTGCCAGCAGCTTGGGTAATTCCTACGAGCAGTACTTC.

The chain has TRBV5-5 and TRBJ2-5, with D unresolved. Deletions cut 0 bases from V and 5 bases from J, with 11 bases between. Germline assignment: CDR1 SGHKS and CDR2 YYEKEE (reference sequence). This CDR3 has 14 amino acids. The CDR3 reads CASSLVHNGETQYF. CDR3 bases: TGTGCCAGCAGCTTGGTACATAACGGTGAGACCCAGTACTTC.

The chain recombines TRBV27 with TRBJ1-5, with D unclear. The germline V gene has CDR1 MNHEY and CDR2 SMNVEV (reference sequence). V was clipped by 8 bases and J by 4 bases, with 9 bases between them. The CDR3 covers 12 residues. The CDR3 loop is CASHGQNQPQHF. The CDR3 nucleotides are TGTGCCAGCCATGGGCAGAATCAGCCCCAGCATTTT.

The genes are TRBV11-2 and TRBJ2-7, with 8 bases lining up with TRBD2. The CDR3 spans 16 residues. Per germline, CDR1 SGHAT and CDR2 FQNNGV. The V segment lost 0 bases and the J segment 5 bases; nucleotides outside the gene matches: 9. CDR3 region: CASSLEASGLGHEQYF. In nucleotides, the CDR3 is TGTGCCAGCAGCTTAGAGGCTAGCGGGCTTGGGCACGAGCAGTACTTC.

J is TRBJ1-6 and V is TRBV5-1; 7 bases fit TRBD1. This CDR3 has 16 amino acids. Trimming took 4 bases from V and 3 from J; bases not matched to a gene: 7. CDR1 and CDR2 from the germline V gene are SGHRS and YFSETQ. Here the CDR3 reads CASSQSDRVYNSPLHF. Written as DNA, the CDR3 is TGCGCCAGCAGCCAGTCAGACAGGGTCTATAATTCACCCCTCCACTTT. Using reference TRBV5-1 and TRBJ1-6 for the parts outside the CDR3, the full variable domain is KAGVTQTPRYLIKTRGQQVTLSCSPISGHRSVSWYQQTPGQGLQFLFEYFSETQRNKGNFPGRFSGRQFSNSRSEMNVSTLELGDSALYLCASSQSDRVYNSPLHFGNGTRLTVT.

The rearrangement uses TRBV2 and TRBJ2-1; TRBD2 matches 9 bases. In germline, CDR1 is SNHLY, CDR2 FYNNEI. This CDR3 has 14 amino acids. With V trimmed by 10 bases and J by 8 bases, 12 bases remained unmatched. The CDR3 spells CATWSGGPGDEQFF. CDR3 nucleotide sequence: TGTGCCACCTGGAGCGGGGGGCCGGGGGATGAGCAGTTCTTC.

The gene calls are TRBV4-3 and TRBJ2-3, with 13 bases aligning to TRBD2. The V gene end was trimmed by 1 base and the J gene end by 3 bases; junction bases not matched to a gene: 10. Germline V lookup: CDR1 LGHNA, CDR2 YSLEER. This CDR3 has 19 residues. The CDR3 DNA reads TGCGCCAGCAGCCAAGGCGGACTAGCGGGAGAGGAGAAAACAGATACGCAGTATTTT. Its protein is CASSQGGLAGEEKTDTQYF.